Shown below are 10 T cell receptor beta chains from a single sample sequenced in a study of T cell clonotyping in hematopoietic cell transplantation. TCRdb's copy holds only in-frame clones and misses some; the assay was immunoSEQ multiplex PCR. Here the sample spans roughly 4,800 clones, under 20% being singletons. The sequenced sample was PBMCs, obtained 180 days after allogeneic stem cell transplant. Receptors were obtained from a young adult male patient who had an allogeneic stem cell transplant, so the T cells may come from the graft donor. Some clones in this sample may be carry-over from other donors' samples.

This clone was observed a handful of times. The DNA of the CDR3 is TGTGCCTGGAGTCCCCCAAGCAGGACCCAGTACTTC. Amino acids: CAWSPPSRTQYF. The chain links TRBV30 to TRBJ2-5, with D hard to call. CDR1 and CDR2 (germline): GTSNPN, SVGIG (reference sequence). The CDR3 extends over 12 amino acids. Between the trimmed V and J ends, which lost 2 bases and 7 bases, there was a span of 11 bases. Based on the CDR3 plus reference TRBV30 and TRBJ2-5, the full variable domain is SQTIHQWPATLVQPVGSPLSLECTVEGTSNPNLYWYRQAAGRGLQLLFYSVGIGQISSEVPQNLSASRPQDRQFILSSKKLLLSDSGFYLCAWSPPSRTQYFGPGTRLLVL.

This chain connects TRBV6-5 to TRBJ2-5; 8 bases agree with TRBD1. CDR1 is MNHEY and CDR2 is SVGAGI in the germline V gene. Trimming at V came to 8 bases and at J to 4 bases, leaving 6 bases not matched to a gene. This CDR3 spans 13 amino acids. The CDR3 sequence: CASRTGSRETQYF. CDR3 DNA sequence: TGTGCCAGCCGGACAGGGTCACGAGAGACCCAGTACTTC.

The chain combines TRBV30 with TRBJ2-7; D is ambiguous. The V gene lost 3 bases and the J gene lost 3 bases, with 18 bases spanning the gap. The CDR3 spans 15 residues. CDR1 is GTSNPN and CDR2 is SVGIG in the germline V gene (reference sequence). The CDR3, as DNA: TGTGCCTGGAGGGGCTATGCACTCAGCAACTACGAGCAGTACTTC. It codes for CAWRGYALSNYEQYF. Filled out from reference TRBV30 and TRBJ2-7, the complete variable domain reads SQTIHQWPATLVQPVGSPLSLECTVEGTSNPNLYWYRQAAGRGLQLLFYSVGIGQISSEVPQNLSASRPQDRQFILSSKKLLLSDSGFYLCAWRGYALSNYEQYFGPGTRLTVT.

The V gene is TRBV30, the J gene TRBJ1-6; weak D call: TRBD1 (6 bases). V lost 1 base to trimming and J lost 2 bases, with 9 bases between them. CDR1 and CDR2 from the germline V gene are GTSNPN and SVGIG (reference sequence). The CDR3 runs 15 residues. CDR3 protein: CAWSGRGTYNSPLHF. CDR3 in DNA: TGTGCCTGGAGTGGTAGGGGGACCTATAATTCACCCCTCCACTTT.

In its sample, this clone was seen a few times. V is TRBV10-2 and J is TRBJ1-5; D not certain. This CDR3 contains 16 residues. With 0 bases removed from V and 0 bases from J, the gap between germline ends came to 9 bases. From germline, CDR1 is WSHSY and CDR2 SAAADI. CDR3 sequence (DNA): TGCGCCAGCAGTGAGTCCCCAGGAAATAGCAATCAGCCCCAGCATTTT. Residues: CASSESPGNSNQPQHF.

The CDR3 spells CAWGRLSVQETQYF. CDR3 nucleotide sequence: TGTGCCTGGGGTCGTCTGTCAGTCCAAGAGACCCAGTACTTC. The V gene is TRBV30, the J gene TRBJ2-5; no clear D. Looked up from germline, CDR1 is GTSNPN and CDR2 is SVGIG (reference sequence). Trimming removed 5 bases at V and 1 base at J, with 14 bases between. The CDR3 is 14 residues long. Full variable domain (remainder filled in from reference TRBV30 and TRBJ2-5): SQTIHQWPATLVQPVGSPLSLECTVEGTSNPNLYWYRQAAGRGLQLLFYSVGIGQISSEVPQNLSASRPQDRQFILSSKKLLLSDSGFYLCAWGRLSVQETQYFGPGTRLLVL.

This chain connects TRBV20-1 to TRBJ2-5, with D uncertain. V was trimmed by 7 bases and J by 4 bases, leaving 10 bases between them. The CDR3 sequence is 11 residues long. Germline loops: CDR1 DFQATT, CDR2 SNEGSKA (reference sequence). CDR3 in amino acids: CSVRSVETQYF. In DNA, the CDR3 is TGCAGTGTCCGCTCGGTAGAGACCCAGTACTTC.

The genes are TRBV30 and TRBJ2-5; weak D call: TRBD2 (6 bases). In germline, CDR1 is GTSNPN, CDR2 SVGIG (reference sequence). This CDR3 has 12 residues. V lost 2 bases and J 4 bases, leaving 8 bases between the germline ends. The CDR3 spells CAWSMGGETQYF. The CDR3, as DNA: TGTGCCTGGAGTATGGGGGGAGAGACCCAGTACTTC.

This clone was seen a handful of times. The chain uses TRBV7-2 and TRBJ2-5; no definite D call. This CDR3 spans 11 amino acids. Trimming left V 4 bases short and J 1 base short, with 1 base between. Germline CDR1 SGHTA, CDR2 FQGNSA. CDR3 amino acids: CASSSQETQYF. Written as DNA, the CDR3 is TGTGCCAGCAGCTCCCAAGAGACCCAGTACTTC.

This clone was seen a handful of times. The chain joins TRBV28 to TRBJ1-2; no clear D. Trimming removed 3 bases at V and 7 bases at J, with 6 bases between. Germline assignment: CDR1 MDHEN and CDR2 SYDVKM. CDR3 length equals 11 residues. The DNA for the CDR3 is TGTGCCAGCAGTTTTACGGGTGGCTACACCTTC. The encoded protein is CASSFTGGYTF.